Listed here are 3 T cell receptor beta chains from one sample, sequenced in a study of early T cells in non-severe SARS-CoV-2 infection. TCRdb re-analysed the 5' RACE reads in MiXCR, keeping a single row per CDR3 protein. The data show about 98,000 distinct CDR3 sequences, around 14% seen once. Sequences were obtained from whole blood. The receptors come from an adult who was a healthcare worker with PCR-confirmed SARS-CoV-2 infection or an uninfected control (not recorded which).

The chain employs TRBV5-1 and TRBJ1-2; weak D call: TRBD1 (5 bases). The CDR3 is 15 amino acids. Trimming left V 5 bases short and J 6 bases short, with 20 bases between. From germline, CDR1 is SGHRS and CDR2 YFSETQ. The CDR3 sequence: CASSHGTLRGDGYTF. DNA for the CDR3: TGCGCCAGCAGTCACGGGACTCTCCGGGGAGATGGCTACACCTTC.

Remarks on this clonotype: The CDR3 ends on some other residue instead of the conserved phenylalanine or tryptophan, so this is likely a read error. This chain uses TRBV20-1 with TRBJ1-4; possibly TRBD1 for D (6 bases). Trimming removed 2 bases from V and 0 bases from J, with 13 bases in between. Germline values: CDR1 DFQATT, CDR2 SNEGSKA (reference sequence). The CDR3 loop spans 16 amino acids. This CDR3 is CSARSTGYATNEKLFS. DNA for the CDR3: TGCAGTGCTAGATCGACAGGTTACGCAACTAATGAAAAACTGTTTTCT.

V gene TRBV14 combines with J gene TRBJ2-3; D possibly corresponds to TRBD2 (5 bases). Germline V CDR1 and CDR2: SGHDN, FVKESK. Trimming cost V 0 bases and J 6 bases, with 13 bases left between them. This CDR3 has 15 amino acids. The CDR3 DNA reads TGTGCCAGCAGCCAAGATCGCGGACTCCCCGATACGCAGTATTTT. The encoded protein is CASSQDRGLPDTQYF.